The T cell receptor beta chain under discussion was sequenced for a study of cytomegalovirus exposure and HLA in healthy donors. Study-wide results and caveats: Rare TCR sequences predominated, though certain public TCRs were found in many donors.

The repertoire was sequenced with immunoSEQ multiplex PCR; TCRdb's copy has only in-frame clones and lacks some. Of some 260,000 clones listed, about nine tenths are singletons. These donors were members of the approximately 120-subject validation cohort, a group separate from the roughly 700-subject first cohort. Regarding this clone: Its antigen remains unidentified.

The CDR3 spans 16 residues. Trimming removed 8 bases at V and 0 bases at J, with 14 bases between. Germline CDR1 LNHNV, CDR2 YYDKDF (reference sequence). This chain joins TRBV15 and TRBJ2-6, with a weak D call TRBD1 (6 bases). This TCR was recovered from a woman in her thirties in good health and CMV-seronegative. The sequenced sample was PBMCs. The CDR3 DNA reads TGTGCCACCGGACAGTGGACCAGCTCTGGGGCCAACGTCCTGACTTTC. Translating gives CATGQWTSSGANVLTF.